This TCR beta chain was documented in a study of cytomegalovirus exposure and HLA in healthy donors. Study-wide context: Earlier findings included some 120 million unique TCR beta sequences obtained from 150 million to 200 million T cells.

This CDR3 comprises 15 residues. The ends were cut back, 3 bases at V and 9 bases at J, with 18 bases in the middle. In germline, CDR1 is MNHEY, CDR2 SMNVEV (reference sequence). The primer mix had 60 Vbeta and 13 Jbeta primers. Sequenced by immunoSEQ multiplex PCR; TCRdb stores in-frame clones only, minus some. The sample contains around 160,000 clones, 70% of which appear only once. On this clone itself: The target antigen is unknown.

The donors (healthy individuals) were bone marrow donors. Findings and caveats of the study: A few chains tied to CMV proved CMV antigen-specific in vitro. The number of N-insertions in an Asian-associated ancestry cluster was reportedly below the approximately 600-donor mean in a later analysis.

V usage is TRBV27 and J usage is TRBJ2-1, with D maybe TRBD2 (5 bases). The clonotype comes from a man aged 18 to 29 in good health and CMV-seropositive. Sequencing input: PBMCs. The CDR3 coding sequence is TGTGCCAGCAGTTTCGGACTGACTCTACTCGGTGAGCAGTTCTTC. Translation gives CASSFGLTLLGEQFF.